Listed below are T cell receptor beta chains from one sample, sequenced in a study of T cells in Graves' hyperthyroidism and ophthalmopathy. TCRdb re-analysed the multiplex PCR reads in MiXCR, keeping a single row per CDR3 protein. The data contain hundreds of thousands of distinct CDR3 sequences, 11% to 15% of them seen just once; the ten biggest clones take up roughly 10%. Sequencing was done on a sample of blood. All receptors derive from a woman aged 18 to 35 with Graves' hyperthyroidism. CDR3s include the opening cysteine and the closing phenylalanine or tryptophan. Each record gives: J gene, clone size, D gene, V gene, CDR3 protein, CDR3 DNA. D genes are given only for firm matches. Clone size appears in some rows only: once, few, many, or a class for an expanded clone.

TRBJ2-1 | NA | TRBD1 | TRBV6-1 | CASSDRYNEQFF | TGTGCCAGCTCGGACAGGTACAATGAGCAGTTCTTC
TRBJ2-2 | NA | NA | TRBV24-1 | CATSDRSGELNTGELFF | TGTGCCACCAGTGATCGATCAGGGGAATTGAACACCGGGGAGCTGTTTTTT
TRBJ2-7 | many | TRBD2 | TRBV12-3/TRBV12-4 | CASSSNGIARGFYEQYF | TGTGCCAGCAGTTCCAATGGGATCGCGCGGGGGTTCTACGAGCAGTACTTC
TRBJ2-3 | few | TRBD1 | TRBV20-1 | CSAPSGGEGADTQYF | TGCAGTGCCCCCTCAGGGGGAGAGGGGGCAGATACGCAGTATTTT
TRBJ2-2 | NA | TRBD2 | TRBV9 | CASSVGGSGRIWTGELFF | TGTGCCAGCAGCGTAGGTGGTAGCGGGAGGATTTGGACTGGGGAGCTGTTTTTT
TRBJ1-2 | many | TRBD1 | TRBV11-3 | CASSLGPTGVYGYTF | TGTGCCAGCAGCTTAGGCCCTACAGGGGTCTATGGCTACACCTTC
TRBJ2-7 | many | NA | TRBV30 | CAWSASDKRAEQYF | TGTGCCTGGAGTGCGAGCGATAAGCGGGCGGAGCAGTACTTC
TRBJ2-7 | NA | TRBD1 | TRBV19 | CASRPRTGTAERYF | TGTGCCAGTAGACCCAGGACAGGGACTGCCGAGCGGTACTTC
TRBJ2-3 | many | TRBD2 | TRBV30 | CASALAGGGVTDTQYF | TGTGCCTCGGCTCTAGCGGGCGGAGGGGTCACAGATACGCAGTATTTT
TRBJ2-1 | many | NA | TRBV9 | CASSVGGSLRYNEQFF | TGTGCCAGCAGCGTAGGGGGCAGCTTACGGTACAATGAGCAGTTCTTC
TRBJ2-1 | NA | NA | TRBV12-5 | CASGDTRPFNEQFF | TGTGCTAGTGGGGACACCCGACCTTTCAATGAGCAGTTCTTC
TRBJ2-1 | many | TRBD2 | TRBV28 | CASSTFFEREGLRGYNEQFF | TGTGCCAGCAGTACATTCTTCGAGCGGGAGGGCCTAAGGGGATACAATGAGCAGTTCTTC
TRBJ1-6 | few | NA | TRBV7-2 | CASSLVRMNSPLHF | TGTGCCAGCAGCTTAGTCAGGATGAATTCACCCCTCCACTTT
TRBJ2-3 | many | NA | TRBV20-1 | CSAEDPLSTDTQYF | TGCAGTGCCGAAGACCCTCTGAGCACAGATACGCAGTATTTT
TRBJ2-2 | few | NA | TRBV7-2 | CASSSRRDWGTGELFF | TGTGCCAGCAGCTCCAGACGTGATTGGGGCACCGGGGAGCTGTTTTTT
TRBJ1-2 | few | NA | TRBV5-1 | CASSLEGPPVYGYTF | TGCGCCAGCAGCCTGGAAGGGCCGCCGGTCTATGGCTACACCTTC
TRBJ2-3 | few | NA | TRBV10-2 | CASSESILGRDTQYF | TGCGCCAGCAGTGAGTCGATTCTAGGGCGGGATACGCAGTATTTT
TRBJ2-2 | many | TRBD2 | TRBV19 | CASSPRTSGTRDTGELFF | TGTGCCAGTAGTCCTCGGACTAGCGGGACGCGAGACACCGGGGAGCTGTTTTTT
TRBJ1-2 | NA | TRBD1 | TRBV11-2 | CASSSYRGNYGYTF | TGTGCCAGCAGCTCGTACAGGGGAAACTATGGCTACACCTTC
TRBJ1-6 | many | NA | TRBV28 | CASSFQGISSPLHF | TGTGCCAGCAGTTTTCAGGGGATCTCTTCACCCCTCCACTTT
TRBJ1-1 | many | NA | TRBV30 | CAWSSGVGDTEAFF | TGTGCCTGGAGTAGTGGGGTGGGGGACACTGAAGCTTTCTTT
TRBJ2-1 | few | NA | TRBV6-5 | CASSYGPEGAYNEQFF | TGTGCCAGCAGTTACGGACCAGAGGGAGCTTACAATGAGCAGTTCTTC
TRBJ1-1 | NA | NA | TRBV10-2 | CASSVGWYRGKDFDTEAFF | TGCGCCAGCAGTGTTGGGTGGTATAGGGGCAAGGATTTCGACACTGAAGCTTTCTTT
TRBJ1-2 | NA | TRBD1 | TRBV18 | CASLPPLGQGRYGYTF | TGTGCCAGCTTACCACCGTTGGGACAGGGTCGATATGGCTACACCTTC
TRBJ1-1 | NA | NA | TRBV30 | CAWSVRWKNEAFF | TGTGCCTGGAGTGTACGATGGAAAAATGAAGCTTTCTTT
TRBJ1-4 | NA | NA | TRBV9 | CASSSEGVRNEKLFF | TGTGCCAGCAGCTCAGAGGGGGTCCGGAATGAAAAACTGTTTTTT
TRBJ2-3 | many | TRBD2 | TRBV11-1 | CASSLLAGDMDTQYF | TGTGCCAGCAGCCTACTAGCGGGAGACATGGATACGCAGTATTTT
TRBJ2-3 | few | NA | TRBV11-3 | CASSPQSSSQYF | TGTGCCAGCAGCCCCCAATCTTCATCGCAGTATTTT
TRBJ2-1 | few | TRBD2 | TRBV7-3 | CASSPRSGRAQNEQFF | TGTGCCAGCAGCCCTAGGAGCGGGAGGGCCCAAAATGAGCAGTTCTTC
TRBJ1-5 | NA | TRBD1 | TRBV15 | CATSRDGTGRQPQHF | TGTGCCACCAGCAGAGACGGGACAGGGAGACAGCCCCAGCATTTT
TRBJ1-5 | many | NA | TRBV3-1 | CASSQGELNQPQHF | TGTGCCAGCAGCCAAGGTGAACTCAATCAGCCCCAGCATTTT
TRBJ1-1 | many | NA | TRBV6-1 | CASIRLSSSEAFF | TGTGCCAGCATCCGCTTATCATCCAGTGAAGCTTTCTTT
TRBJ1-1 | NA | NA | TRBV6-1 | CASSSRGGAEAFF | TGTGCCAGCAGCTCCCGTGGGGGTGCTGAAGCTTTCTTT
TRBJ1-3 | NA | NA | TRBV6-1 | CASTQGGASGSTIYF | TGTGCCAGCACCCAAGGGGGGGCGTCTGGAAGCACCATATATTTT
TRBJ2-5 | many | NA | TRBV11-3 | CASSPQGGMTETQYF | TGTGCCAGCAGCCCCCAGGGGGGAATGACAGAGACCCAGTACTTC
TRBJ2-1 | many | TRBD2 | TRBV12-3/TRBV12-4 | CASSLTSGTRFF | TGTGCCAGCAGCTTGACTAGCGGGACCAGGTTCTTC
TRBJ2-7 | many | NA | TRBV3-1 | CASSQTTSTYEQYF | TGTGCCAGCAGCCAAACGACTTCCACCTACGAGCAGTACTTC
TRBJ2-7 | NA | NA | TRBV10-3 | CAITAGMAGAYEQYF | TGTGCCATCACTGCCGGGATGGCAGGCGCCTACGAGCAGTACTTC
TRBJ2-1 | NA | TRBD2 | TRBV9 | CASSVGTSGGPYNEQFF | TGTGCCAGCAGCGTTGGGACTAGCGGGGGGCCCTACAATGAGCAGTTCTTC
TRBJ2-5 | many | TRBD2 | TRBV6-2/TRBV6-3 | CASRPRTSGGETQYF | TGTGCCAGCAGACCTAGGACTAGCGGAGGAGAGACCCAGTACTTC
TRBJ1-2 | NA | TRBD1 | TRBV28 | CASSHRDREGYTF | TGTGCCAGCAGTCACCGGGACAGGGAGGGCTACACCTTC
TRBJ2-2 | many | NA | TRBV6-5 | CASSYLANTGELFF | TGTGCCAGCAGTTACCTGGCGAACACCGGGGAGCTGTTTTTT
TRBJ2-1 | many | NA | TRBV7-2 | CASSLDGRGYYNEQFF | TGTGCCAGCAGCTTAGATGGACGCGGTTACTACAATGAGCAGTTCTTC
TRBJ1-5 | many | NA | TRBV27 | CASSLSLNQPQHF | TGTGCCAGCAGTTTGTCGCTTAATCAGCCCCAGCATTTT